The clone carrying this T cell receptor (beta chain) was seen a handful of times. Germline CDR1 reads SGHTA; CDR2 reads FQGTGA. Trimming cost V 5 bases and J 7 bases, with 17 bases left between them. There are 14 residues in the CDR3. In TCRdb, the RT-PCR reads were re-called with MiXCR into one record per CDR3 protein. The repertoire holds around 700,000 distinct CDR3 sequences, 12% to 15% seen once, with 3.6% in the top ten. V usage is TRBV7-3 and J usage is TRBJ1-1; D unresolved. This clonotype was sampled from a female donor in good health, serving as a healthy control. Sequencing input: memory CD4+ T cells from blood. CDR3 bases: TGTGCCAGCAGCCCTAGGGCAGGACCCAGTGAAGCTTTCTTT. This codes for CASSPRAGPSEAFF.